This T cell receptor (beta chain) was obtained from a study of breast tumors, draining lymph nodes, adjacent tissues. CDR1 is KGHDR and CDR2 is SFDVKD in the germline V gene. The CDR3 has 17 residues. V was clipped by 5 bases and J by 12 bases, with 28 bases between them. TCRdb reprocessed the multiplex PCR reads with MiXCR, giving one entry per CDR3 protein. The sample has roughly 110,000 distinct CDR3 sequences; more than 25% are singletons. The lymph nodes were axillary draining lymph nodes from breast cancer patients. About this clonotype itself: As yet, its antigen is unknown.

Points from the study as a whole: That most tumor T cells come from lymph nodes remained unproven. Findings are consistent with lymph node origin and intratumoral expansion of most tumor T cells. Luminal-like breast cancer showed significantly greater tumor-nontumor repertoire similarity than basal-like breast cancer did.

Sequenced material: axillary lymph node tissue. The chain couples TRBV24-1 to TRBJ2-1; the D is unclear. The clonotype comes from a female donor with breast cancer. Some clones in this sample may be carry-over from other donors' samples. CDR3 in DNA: TGTGCCACCAGTGCCAGACAATGGTCGAGCTCCTACAGTGGGCAGTTCTTC. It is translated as CATSARQWSSSYSGQFF.